Included here is one T cell receptor (beta chain) sequence, with context. The antigen it binds to is not known. Per-nucleotide qualities are absent, and no much larger clonotype sits a single base away. The immunoSEQ Assay, a bias-controlled multiplex PCR, was used to amplify TCRbeta CDR3 regions from genomic DNA. The paper's processing steps were these. The number of nucleated cells in each sample was estimated from the amplification of reference gene primers within the assay. To quantify the absolute abundance of each unique TCRbeta CDR3 rearrangement, sequence reads were collapsed and filtered. For each sample, productive Simpson clonality was calculated as the square root of Simpson's diversity index over productive rearrangements. The source is immuneACCESS, and TCRdb retained only in-frame sequences with V and J called. Part of the clones is not carried over; for the studies checked, unresolved V genes explain less than half of this, and the remainder is unexplained. The DNA gave D and trimming, while V, J and clone size come from that table. Across this sample there are more than 300,000 clones, with around 87% seen only once. More than 9% of the sample is held by the ten biggest clonotypes.

The data belong to a study of blood T cell repertoires in COVID-19 (dated by TCRdb to about 2020). Context from the whole study: Samples from collaborators originated in the United States, Italy and Spain and spanned both the acute and convalescent phases of COVID-19. The material from the prospective study consisted of cDNA or gDNA derived from T cells, B-cell-depleted T cells, or PBMCs. Subjects who had been exposed to COVID-19, were actively infected with it, or had recovered from it provided the deeply sampled blood TCRbeta repertoires that made up the dataset. The repertoires were made available in a free public database intended to serve as a resource for research on the immune response to SARS-CoV-2. The samples were drawn from the first 160 participants of the ongoing ImmuneRACE study and from 950 to 1,500 subjects provided by 6 global collaborators. A de-identified subject ID, COVID-19 status, age in years and sex were almost always included in the sample metadata. HLA class I and class II types, where available, came from metadata supplied by the sample provider rather than from assay-based typing.

Overall study results and their limits: Clinical and demographic metadata were provided uncurated, with the amount varying by source and participant.

One collaborating source in Seattle enrolled patients while the patients were actively infected and followed the patients over time throughout the course of disease. The collaborating institutions used their own protocols to collect whole blood in K2EDTA tubes. For TCRbeta analysis, collaborator samples were shipped as frozen whole blood, as isolated PBMCs, or as DNA extracted from either sample type. Including cysteine and phenylalanine, the CDR3 has 14 amino acids. Just the 42-base CDR3 DNA is kept, in frame starting at base 1. From a lookup of the germline V gene, CDR1 and CDR2 are LGHNA and YNFKEQ. V is reduced by 0 bases and J by 3 bases, leaving a spacing of 9 bases between them.

The chain uses TRBV4-2 and TRBJ2-7; no D gene is confidently identified. The source of this sequence is a woman in her twenties or thirties with COVID-19, enrolled during active disease. The sample taken for sequencing was peripheral blood. The sequenced DNA: TGTGCCAGCAGCCAAGATTTCCAGGACTACGAGCAGTACTTC. Translation gives CASSQDFQDYEQYF.